This passage covers 26 T cell receptor beta chains from one sample sequenced in a study of molecular identifiers for immune sequencing clone quantification listed by TCRdb under 2018. Library prep was done by PCR. TCRdb names NextSeq 500 as the instrument used. The public sequencing data were trimmed at Q25 with fastp and processed into clonotypes with MiXCR by TCRdb, which kept only in-frame beta chains. Rows matching on CDR3 protein sequence are summarized as one entry with the most common DNA and genes. Within this sample are a few hundred thousand distinct CDR3 sequences, with around 23% of them counted one time only. Approximately 0.76% of the sample is held by the ten biggest clonotypes. Sequenced input: naive CD8+ T cells from blood, with Jurkat cell RNA spiked in. According to the study, the label for this sample's cell subset or site signals: FACS-sorted CD8+CD4-CCR7+CD45RA+ naive T cells. These receptors all stem from a human donor in good health. Some libraries in this study had Jurkat cell RNA spiked in.

This clonotype showed up just a few times. This chain connects TRBV13 to TRBJ1-3; no firm D call. The CDR3 is 15 residues long. Germline loops: CDR1 PRHDT, CDR2 FYEKMQ (reference sequence). Trimming cost V 2 bases and J 0 bases, with 8 bases left between them. The CDR3, as DNA: TGTGCCAGCAGCTTATCCCCCTTCTCTGGAAACACCATATATTTT. Translating it yields CASSLSPFSGNTIYF.

As to this clonotype: A much larger clone sits a single nucleotide away, making a read error possible. The rearrangement joins TRBV7-9 to TRBJ2-1, with D possibly TRBD2 on 5 matching bases. V gave up 4 bases and J gave up 7 bases, with 23 bases separating them. Germline CDR1 SEHNR, CDR2 FQNEAQ (reference sequence). The CDR3 consists of 17 residues. The CDR3 nucleotides are TGTGCCAGCAGCTCCCCGAGGGAGCGGTCGCATCCAAATGAGCAGTTCTTC. Its translation: CASSSPRERSHPNEQFF.

This clonotype was detected ten times or more. The gene calls are TRBV5-8 and TRBJ2-2; D is unresolved. This CDR3 contains 13 residues. V lost 1 base and J lost 6, with 7 bases in between. The germline gives CDR1 SGHTS, CDR2 YDEGEE. CDR3 sequence reads: CASSLFEAGELFF. The CDR3 bases are TGTGCCAGCAGCTTGTTCGAAGCCGGGGAGCTGTTTTTT.

The genes are TRBV9 and TRBJ2-7; TRBD1 agrees at 9 bases. The CDR3 is 13 amino acids. Trimming at V came to 6 bases and at J to 4 bases, leaving 5 bases not matched to a gene. Germline values: CDR1 SGDLS, CDR2 YYNGEE. The CDR3 DNA is TGTGCCAGCAATCGAGACAGGGGGTACGAGCAGTACTTC. It specifies CASNRDRGYEQYF. The complete variable domain, with remaining parts taken from reference TRBV9 and TRBJ2-7, reads DSGVTQTPKHLITATGQRVTLRCSPRSGDLSVYWYQQSLDQGLQFLIQYYNGEERAKGNILERFSAQQFPDLHSELNLSSLELGDSALYFCASNRDRGYEQYFGPGTRLTVT.

This chain connects TRBV7-8 to TRBJ2-7; TRBD1 might be the D (6 bases). The V and J ends lost 0 bases and 0 bases respectively, with 9 bases between them. CDR3 length: 15 residues. The germline CDR1 and CDR2 sequences are SGHVS and FQNEAQ. The CDR3 sequence is CASSLARQDSYEQYF. In DNA form, the CDR3 reads TGTGCCAGCAGCTTAGCGAGACAGGACTCCTACGAGCAGTACTTC.

To note about this clonotype: A much larger clonotype is one base distant, so this may be a read error. The chain is built from TRBV4-1 and TRBJ2-7, with 9 bases fitting TRBD1. CDR1 is MGHRA and CDR2 is YSYEKL in the germline V gene. The CDR3 extends over 14 amino acids. CDR3 region: CAGSQDRGGLEQYF. The CDR3, as DNA: TGCGCCGGCAGCCAGGACAGGGGAGGGCTTGAGCAGTACTTC.

This clonotype was recorded at least ten times. This chain uses TRBV7-9 with TRBJ1-5; no firm D call. This CDR3 contains 14 residues. The germline CDR1 and CDR2 sequences are SEHNR and FQNEAQ (reference sequence). V was clipped by 1 base and J by 0 bases, with 4 bases between them. CDR3 DNA sequence: TGTGCCAGCAGCTTAGGAGATAGCAATCAGCCCCAGCATTTT. This codes for CASSLGDSNQPQHF.

As for this clonotype: This may be a read error, as it is one base from a much larger clone. The rearrangement uses TRBV7-9 and TRBJ2-4; D possibly matches TRBD1 or TRBD2 (7 bases each). Per the germline V gene, CDR1 is SEHNR and CDR2 is FQNEAQ (reference sequence). The CDR3 totals 18 residues. CDR3: CASSLRVGQAGAKNIRYF. The CDR3 DNA reads TGTGCCAGCAGCTTGCGTGTTGGACAGGCGGGGGCCAAAAACATTCGGTACTTC.

In the case of this clonotype: Possible read error: a much larger clone is one base away. The rearrangement joins TRBV29-1 to TRBJ2-5, with D perhaps assigned TRBD1 or TRBD2 (5 bases each). Germline V gives CDR1 SQVTM, CDR2 ANQGSEA. The CDR3 runs 13 residues. The CDR3 region is CSVGREFQEPQYF. Written as DNA, the CDR3 is TGCAGCGTTGGCAGGGAGTTTCAAGAGCCCCAGTACTTC.

V gene TRBV19 combines with J gene TRBJ1-5; tentative D call: TRBD1 (6 bases). The CDR3 spans 14 residues. V lost 5 bases, J lost 5 bases, and 13 bases lay in between. CDR1 LNHDA and CDR2 SQIVND come from the germline V gene (reference sequence). The CDR3 is CASSGGGAYQPQHF. The CDR3 DNA reads TGTGCCAGTAGTGGGGGGGGCGCATATCAGCCCCAGCATTTT.

This clonotype was counted a few times. In nucleotides, the CDR3 is TGTGCCAGCAGCTCGTCTCGAACAGGGGTAGAGACCCAGTACTTC. It is translated as CASSSSRTGVETQYF. This chain uses TRBV7-9 with TRBJ2-5, with 7 bases fitting TRBD1. This CDR3 contains 15 residues. After removal of 4 bases from V and 4 bases from J, the junction contained 9 bases not matched to a gene. Germline lookup yields CDR1 SEHNR and CDR2 FQNEAQ (reference sequence).

The chain employs TRBV4-3 and TRBJ2-7, with D tentatively TRBD2 (5 bases). CDR1 is LGHNA, CDR2 YSLEER, per germline. Trimming stripped 3 bases from V and 2 bases from J, with 11 bases between. The CDR3 runs to 14 residues. CDR3 protein: CASSQEEGPYEQYF. The CDR3 bases are TGCGCCAGCAGCCAGGAAGAGGGTCCCTACGAGCAGTACTTC.

Ten or more counts support this clonotype. The chain employs TRBV11-1 and TRBJ2-1, with D possibly being TRBD1 or TRBD2 (6 bases each). Germline CDR1 SGHAT, CDR2 FQDESV (reference sequence). This CDR3 has 13 amino acids. V shed 1 base and J shed 10 bases, with 11 bases lying between them. The CDR3 spells CASSLVGGDEQFF. For the CDR3, the DNA is TGTGCCAGCAGCTTAGTCGGGGGCGACGAGCAGTTCTTC.

This clonotype has more than one count but fewer than ten. J is TRBJ2-7 and V is TRBV6-2 or TRBV6-3; no definite D call. The CDR3 loop spans 10 amino acids. The germline CDR1 and CDR2 sequences are MNHEY and SVGEGT. The germline V and J ends were trimmed by 8 bases and 7 bases, with 9 bases remaining between them. The DNA of the CDR3 is TGTGCCAGCGGAAGCTGGGAGCAGTACTTC. It yields the protein CASGSWEQYF.

This clonotype has ten or more counts. J is TRBJ2-3 and V is TRBV20-1; 8 bases agree with TRBD2. The V and J ends lost 0 bases and 3 bases, in that order; junction bases with no gene match: 8. The CDR3 has 16 residues. Looked up from germline, CDR1 is DFQATT and CDR2 is SNEGSKA (reference sequence). CDR3 sequence reads: CSARDERGSGTDTQYF. The CDR3 DNA reads TGCAGTGCTAGAGATGAGCGGGGGAGCGGGACAGATACGCAGTATTTT.

This clonotype turned up a few times. This chain uses TRBV30 with TRBJ2-1; 11 bases are shared with TRBD2. There are 21 residues in the CDR3. Trimming took 0 bases from V and 1 from J; bases not matched to a gene: 17. Per the germline V gene, CDR1 is GTSNPN and CDR2 is SVGIG (reference sequence). CDR3 residues: CAWSVLLIGTSGSGSYNEQFF. DNA for the CDR3: TGTGCCTGGAGTGTACTTCTAATCGGGACTAGCGGTTCGGGGTCCTACAATGAGCAGTTCTTC. Using reference TRBV30 and TRBJ2-1 for the parts outside the CDR3, the full variable domain is SQTIHQWPATLVQPVGSPLSLECTVEGTSNPNLYWYRQAAGRGLQLLFYSVGIGQISSEVPQNLSASRPQDRQFILSSKKLLLSDSGFYLCAWSVLLIGTSGSGSYNEQFFGPGTRLTVL.

This clonotype was counted ten times or more. The rearrangement links TRBV6-5 to TRBJ1-5, with 7 bases fitting TRBD1. J gave up 5 bases and V 7 bases, and 11 bases lay outside the gene matches. This CDR3 has 15 amino acids. Germline V gives CDR1 MNHEY, CDR2 SVGAGI. The CDR3 sequence is CASKNPGTVDQPQHF. The CDR3 DNA follows: TGTGCCAGCAAAAATCCCGGGACAGTGGATCAGCCCCAGCATTTT.

This clonotype was detected a few times. This chain joins TRBV6-1 and TRBJ1-5; no clear D gene. Germline V gene data show CDR1 as MNHNS and CDR2 as SASEGT. This CDR3 comprises 14 residues. The V gene lost 10 bases and the J gene lost 3 bases, with 16 bases spanning the gap. DNA of the CDR3: TGTGCCACAGACGACAATTTCCCCAATCAGCCCCAGCATTTT. Translated: CATDDNFPNQPQHF.

This clonotype has a handful of counts. The chain carries TRBV12-3 or TRBV12-4 and TRBJ1-5, with D possibly matching TRBD1 (5 bases). Trimming took off 2 bases at V and 0 bases at J, with 17 bases between the two ends. The CDR3 is 18 residues long. CDR3 in amino acids: CASSLTGLDSNSNQPQHF. CDR3 sequence (DNA): TGTGCCAGCAGTTTAACGGGGCTGGACTCAAATAGCAATCAGCCCCAGCATTTT.

This clonotype came up many times. The chain is built from TRBV5-1 and TRBJ2-3; D is tentatively TRBD1 or TRBD2 (5 bases each). The V end lost 3 bases, the J end lost 4 bases, and 15 bases lay between the germline ends. The germline V gene encodes CDR1 SGHRS and CDR2 YFSETQ. The CDR3 runs to 15 residues. CDR3 protein: CASSSSGTRPDTQYF. CDR3 DNA sequence: TGCGCCAGCAGCTCCTCCGGGACCCGCCCAGATACGCAGTATTTT.

There are many counts of this clonotype. The genes are TRBV11-2 and TRBJ2-1; D uncertain. Trimming cost V 5 bases and J 4 bases, with 6 bases left between them. The CDR3 loop spans 12 amino acids. From germline, CDR1 is SGHAT and CDR2 FQNNGV. The CDR3 region is CASSRKYNEQFF. The CDR3 DNA is TGTGCCAGCAGCCGCAAATACAATGAGCAGTTCTTC.

As concerns this clonotype: Possible read error: a much larger clone is one base away. The V call is TRBV28, the J call TRBJ1-5; D remains ambiguous. The CDR3 has 15 residues. The V gene lost 4 bases and the J gene lost 2 bases, with 12 bases spanning the gap. The germline V gene encodes CDR1 MDHEN and CDR2 SYDVKM. The CDR3 nucleotides are TGTGCCAGCAGTTCAATGGGAATGGGCAATCAGCCCCAGCATTTT. Translated, it gives CASSSMGMGNQPQHF.

This clonotype was observed a handful of times. CDR3 amino acids: CASSTRDRCNQPQHF. The CDR3 DNA follows: TGTGCCAGCAGCACCCGGGACAGGTGCAATCAGCCCCAGCATTTT. J is TRBJ1-5 and V is TRBV21-1; no DNA check was done on the table's D call, TRBD1. TRBV21-1 is shown as a pseudogene. The length of the CDR3 is 15 residues.

There are a few counts of this clonotype. V gene TRBV19 combines with J gene TRBJ2-7; D is unclear. CDR3 size: 13 residues. The germline V and J ends were trimmed by 3 bases and 5 bases, with 11 bases remaining between them. CDR1 and CDR2 (germline): LNHDA, SQIVND (reference sequence). This CDR3 is CASSIYSWDEQYF. As DNA, the CDR3 is TGTGCCAGTAGTATCTATAGCTGGGACGAGCAGTACTTC.

The rearrangement joins TRBV3-1 to TRBJ2-5; D is undetermined. CDR1 LGHDT and CDR2 YNNKEL come from the germline V gene (reference sequence). Trimming pared 3 bases from V and 1 base from J, leaving 9 bases between. The CDR3 totals 14 residues. CDR3 sequence: CASSHSSAQETQYF. CDR3 sequence (DNA): TGTGCCAGCAGCCATTCCAGCGCCCAAGAGACCCAGTACTTC.

This clonotype was detected ten times or more. The gene calls are TRBV12-3 or TRBV12-4 and TRBJ2-1, with 10 nucleotides matching TRBD1. The CDR3 sequence is 15 residues long. The J segment lost 5 bases and the V segment lost 6 bases, leaving 7 bases of the junction unmatched. This CDR3 reads CASSPDRGPHNEQFF. Here the CDR3 DNA reads TGTGCCAGCAGCCCCGACAGGGGGCCCCACAATGAGCAGTTCTTC.